This is a list of T cell receptor beta chains from one sample in a study of blood T cell repertoires in COVID-19. Some clones are missing from TCRdb's copy, which holds only in-frame ones; the method was immunoSEQ multiplex PCR. The sample includes over 20,000 clones, 85% to 90% of them seen just once. Sequenced material: peripheral blood. These receptor sequences come from a man aged 70-80 years with active COVID-19. Both conserved end residues are part of each CDR3. The order of the fields is V gene, D gene, CDR3 length, clone size, J gene, CDR3 DNA, CDR3 protein. A D gene is named only where the DNA matches it firmly. Clone size is stated in some rows and not others, as once, few, many or a class when expanded.

TRBV5-4	.	13	once	TRBJ1-5	TGTGCCAGCAGCTTTGAACTGCATCAGCCCCAGCATTTT	CASSFELHQPQHF
TRBV3-1/TRBV3-2	TRBD2	16	.	TRBJ2-1	TGTGCCAGCAGCCAAGTGTTAAGCGGGGGGGGAGGAGAGCAGTTCTTC	CASSQVLSGGGGEQFF
TRBV27	.	16	.	TRBJ1-4	TGTGCCAGCAGTCAGTTCCGGACTCAAGGAGGGGAAAAACTGTTTTTT	CASSQFRTQGGEKLFF
TRBV4-2	.	16	few	TRBJ1-3	TGTGCCAGCAGCCAAGAAGGAGGGAACTCTGGAAACACCATATATTTT	CASSQEGGNSGNTIYF
TRBV5-1	TRBD1	13	.	TRBJ1-2	TGCGCCAGCAGCGAGGGACAGGTCTATGGCTACACCTTC	CASSEGQVYGYTF
TRBV7-9	.	15	.	TRBJ1-4	TGTGCCAGCAGCTTAGTTGAGGGCGTTAATGAAAAACTGTTTTTT	CASSLVEGVNEKLFF
TRBV10-1	.	11	once	TRBJ2-3	TGCGCCAGCAGTGATGGACTTACGCAGTATTTT	CASSDGLTQYF
TRBV27	TRBD1	13	.	TRBJ1-1	TGTGCCAGCAGGGGACAGCCGAACACTGAAGCTTTCTTT	CASRGQPNTEAFF
TRBV19	.	15	once	TRBJ2-3	TGTGCCAGTAGTATCACAGGGGGGGACACAGATACGCAGTATTTT	CASSITGGDTDTQYF
TRBV18	TRBD1	13	once	TRBJ2-7	TGTGCCAGCTCAACCCGACAGGGCTACGAGCAGTACTTC	CASSTRQGYEQYF
TRBV7-2	.	13	few	TRBJ1-6	TGTGCCAGCAGCTTAGACCAGGATCCACCCCTCCACTTT	CASSLDQDPPLHF
TRBV5-1	.	14	.	TRBJ2-5	TGCGCCAGCACCCTACAGAGTACAAGAGAGACCCAGTACTTC	CASTLQSTRETQYF
TRBV3-1/TRBV3-2	.	16	.	TRBJ1-3	TGTGCCAGCAGCCATGGGAGACGACTCTCTGGAAACACCATATATTTT	CASSHGRRLSGNTIYF
TRBV5-6	TRBD2	16	.	TRBJ2-7	TGTGCCAGCAGCTACCTAACCGGGACTAGCTCCTACGAGCAGTACTTC	CASSYLTGTSSYEQYF
TRBV30	TRBD1	14	.	TRBJ1-2	TGTGCCTGGAGAGGAACAGGGGTAATCTATGGCTACACCTTC	CAWRGTGVIYGYTF
TRBV5-6	TRBD1	17	.	TRBJ1-5	TGTGCCAGCAGCCGATGGACCCAGGGGGCGGGAAATCAGCCCCAGCATTTT	CASSRWTQGAGNQPQHF